In its sample, the clone carrying this T cell receptor (beta chain) was seen once. Its antigen remains unknown. One end of the junction varies from germline; a read error may be responsible. A modified ARM-PCR protocol with three rounds of nested PCR amplified TCRbeta. MiXCR, run by TCRdb on the multiplex PCR reads, gives a single entry per CDR3 protein. The repertoire holds about 67,000 distinct CDR3 sequences, with around 80% as singletons. The CDR3 sequence is 14 residues long. Germline V gives CDR1 SGHRS, CDR2 YFSETQ. The sample belongs to a study of tumor and adjacent non-tumor tissue in lung cancer. Study context: Aged about 30 to 76 years, patients included fewer than 11 men and about five women with stage I to III disease. Regarding the study as a whole: Top 100 clones took a larger repertoire share in normal lung.

No cell sorting was done before RNA was extracted from the tissue. This non-tumor lung sample came from over 3 cm beyond the tumor edge. This clonotype was sampled from a man aged 55 to 70 with non-small cell lung cancer. Material: distant non-tumor lung tissue. The rearrangement links TRBV5-1 to TRBJ2-5; D perhaps matches TRBD1 (6 bases). The CDR3: CATRGRSEEDTQYF. CDR3 nucleotides: TGCGCCACCAGGGGCCGAAGCGAAGAAGATACCCAGTACTTC.